The rows below give T cell receptor beta chains drawn from one sample of a study of Tregs in tolerant kidney transplant recipients. Measured with immunoSEQ multiplex PCR; TCRdb has only the in-frame clones, and not every one. The sample lists approximately 90,000 clones, around nine tenths seen once, with roughly 4.7% in the top ten. The source material was CD8+ T cells from blood. The receptors were sampled from a human donor in good health. Both conserved end residues are part of each CDR3. The order of the fields is clone size, V gene, CDR3 protein. Expanded clones get a size class; other rows say once, few or many, or leave the size out.

-,TRBV7-6,CASSLAIAPGGNTEAFF
-,TRBV9,CASSERQGSYEQYF
-,TRBV7-6,CASSLGQGGKTGELFF
-,TRBV4-1,CASSQDDGYNEQFF
-,TRBV4-1,CASSQTRQGGTEAFF
-,TRBV7-9,CASSDGTVNYEQYF
-,TRBV19,CATSWTGVGEQYF
once,TRBV7-9,CASSRSDSNYGYTF
-,TRBV6-5,CASSYASGQNTGELFF
-,TRBV6-5,CASTPGGVYNEQFF
-,TRBV5-5,CASTPGTYTGELFF
-,TRBV27,CASSSSLNYNEQFF
-,TRBV5-6,CASSSVGARYEQYF
-,TRBV9,CASSATYHRKGANVLTF
-,TRBV29-1,CSVETSGSTGELFF
-,TRBV18,CASSPLDRPYEQYF
once,TRBV12-1,CASSCVHPGIRDTDTQYF
-,TRBV5-1,CASSLRTEATLEQYF
few,TRBV7-2,CASSLWRQTWNQETQYF
-,TRBV30,CAWSARLYNEQFF
-,TRBV27,CASRTERAPGDEQYF
-,TRBV25-1,CASSAVGEQYF
once,TRBV2,CASTPGSTDTQYF
medium-sized,TRBV6-4,CASSATSGGADTQYF
few,TRBV19,CASSMSGTQNQPQHF
once,TRBV19,CASSAPGTGGEKLFF
few,TRBV7-9,CASSLAYTETNYGYTF
-,TRBV9,CASRGTGSGNTIYF
-,TRBV2,CASSETGQVPSTDTQYF
-,TRBV4-2,CASRDAGQGHTGELFF
-,TRBV6-6,CASSYVGEQYF
-,TRBV10-2,CASREGGIYNEQFF
-,TRBV5-6,CASRLLWRGAADEQFF
-,TRBV14,CASSQDQGLDYGYTF
-,TRBV19,CASSISPNYGYTF
-,TRBV29-1,CSVMTGNSNQPQHF
once,TRBV7-9,CASSLGPRRENIQYF
-,TRBV27,CASSPTPALDGNTEAFF
-,TRBV27,CASSFSRQNTGELFF
once,TRBV5-4,CASSQDSSEAFF
-,TRBV27,CASSSPDSGGTGELFF
-,TRBV6-5,CASSWAGAIAGELFF
-,TRBV4-2,CASSQLSSGLANYGYTF
-,TRBV6-6,CASSTGEGNTEAFF
-,TRBV6-1,CASGRQGANYGYTF
-,TRBV9,CASRELGTDTQYF
-,TRBV27,CANTHRPDRENYGYTF
-,TRBV27,CASSLRLHTEAFF
-,TRBV4-2,CASSPGGLSSYEQYF
-,TRBV6-1,CASSELAGLSGNTIYF
-,TRBV13,CASSSWTYEAFF
-,TRBV27,CASSGPRGGAPQTQYF
-,TRBV9,CASSLRDRVATNEKLFF
-,TRBV2,CASSVGEQYF
-,TRBV5-1,CASSLGDGWAQYF
-,TRBV7-3,CASSLTLGASVPGELFF
few,TRBV7-6,CASSGRWNTEAFF
-,TRBV10-3,CAISEFKGQGYTF
-,TRBV30,CAWSVQIYNEQFF
-,TRBV27,CASSLAGTVNQPQHF